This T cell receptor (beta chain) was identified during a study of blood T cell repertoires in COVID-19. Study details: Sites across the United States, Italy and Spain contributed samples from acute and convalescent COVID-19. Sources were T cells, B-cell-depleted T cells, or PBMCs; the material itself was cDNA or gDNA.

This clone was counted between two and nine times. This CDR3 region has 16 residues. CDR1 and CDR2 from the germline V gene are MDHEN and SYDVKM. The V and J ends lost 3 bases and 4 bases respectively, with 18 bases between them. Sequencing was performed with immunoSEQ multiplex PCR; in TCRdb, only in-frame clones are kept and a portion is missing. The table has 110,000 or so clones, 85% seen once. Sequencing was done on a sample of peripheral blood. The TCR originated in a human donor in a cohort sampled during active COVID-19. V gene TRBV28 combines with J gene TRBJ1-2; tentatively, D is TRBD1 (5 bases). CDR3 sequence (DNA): TGTGCCAGCAGTTTGGGGGGGGACGGGCCCCCCTATGGCTACACCTTC. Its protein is CASSLGGDGPPYGYTF.